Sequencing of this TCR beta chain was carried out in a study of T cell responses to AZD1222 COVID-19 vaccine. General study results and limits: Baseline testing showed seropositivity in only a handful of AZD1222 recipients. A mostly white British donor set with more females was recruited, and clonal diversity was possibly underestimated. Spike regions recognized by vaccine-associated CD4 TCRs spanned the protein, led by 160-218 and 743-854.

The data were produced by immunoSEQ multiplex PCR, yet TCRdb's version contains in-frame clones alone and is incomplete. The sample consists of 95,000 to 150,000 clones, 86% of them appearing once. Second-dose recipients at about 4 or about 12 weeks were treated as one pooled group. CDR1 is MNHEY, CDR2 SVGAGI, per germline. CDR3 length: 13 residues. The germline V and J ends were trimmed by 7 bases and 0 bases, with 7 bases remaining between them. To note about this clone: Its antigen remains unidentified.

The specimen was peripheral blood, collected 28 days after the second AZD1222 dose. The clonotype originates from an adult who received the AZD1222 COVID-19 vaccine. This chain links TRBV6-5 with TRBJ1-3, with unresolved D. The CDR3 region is CASTRGSGNTIYF. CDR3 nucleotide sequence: TGTGCCAGCACGCGCGGCTCTGGAAACACCATATATTTT.